The 26 T cell receptor beta chains below were found in one sample sequenced in a study of lymphopenia after photon versus proton radiotherapy. Here immunoSEQ multiplex PCR was the method, and the copy in TCRdb shows in-frame clones only, minus some. The sample includes approximately 24,000 clones, 80% to 90% seen only once; the top ten take roughly 19%. The sequenced sample was peripheral blood, obtained from a patient treated with photon-based radiotherapy. These receptors came from a man over 45 with gastric cancer.

The rearrangement links TRBV5-8 to TRBJ1-5; tentatively, D is TRBD1 (6 bases). V lost 5 bases, J lost 5 bases, and 17 bases lay in between. The CDR3 has 15 amino acids. CDR1 is SGHTS and CDR2 is YDEGEE in the germline V gene. CDR3: CASRPIQGGHQPQHF. The CDR3 bases are TGTGCCAGCAGGCCAATACAGGGCGGGCATCAGCCCCAGCATTTT.

This sequence joins TRBV11-2 and TRBJ1-1, with D possibly matching TRBD1 (6 bases). Trimming took off 5 bases at V and 4 bases at J, with 11 bases between the two ends. Germline-derived CDR1 and CDR2 are SGHAT and FQNNGV. CDR3 length: 13 amino acids. The CDR3 loop reads CASSQRRGTEAFF. The CDR3 DNA follows: TGTGCCAGCAGCCAACGCAGGGGCACTGAAGCTTTCTTT.

CDR3 DNA sequence: TGCGCCAGTACTGGACAAGGACGGGAGCAGTACTTC. Amino acids: CASTGQGREQYF. This chain links TRBV5-1 with TRBJ2-7; D perhaps matches TRBD1 (5 bases). V was trimmed by 8 bases and J by 7 bases, leaving 16 bases between them. CDR3 length: 12 residues. Germline V gives CDR1 SGHRS, CDR2 YFSETQ.

The rearrangement joins TRBV5-1 to TRBJ2-2; 11 bases are a match to TRBD2. This CDR3 has 17 amino acids. V lost 2 bases and J lost 0; bases outside the gene matches: 3. Per germline, CDR1 SGHRS and CDR2 YFSETQ. As DNA, the CDR3 is TGCGCCAGCAGCTTCGGGACTAGCGGTCCGAACACCGGGGAGCTGTTTTTT. Its protein is CASSFGTSGPNTGELFF.

This sequence joins TRBV7-2 and TRBJ2-3; 11 bases align to TRBD2. CDR3 length equals 17 residues. CDR1 is SGHTA, CDR2 FQGNSA, per germline. Germline trimming cut 3 bases from V and 0 bases from J; bases unmatched to any gene: 5. The CDR3 is CASSFRLAGTSTDTQYF. Written as DNA, the CDR3 is TGTGCCAGCAGCTTTAGACTAGCGGGGACTAGCACAGATACGCAGTATTTT.

This sequence joins TRBV5-5 and TRBJ1-2; D ambiguous. CDR3 length equals 14 residues. V was cut by 0 bases and J by 3 bases, with 9 bases left in between. Per the germline V gene, CDR1 is SGHKS and CDR2 is YYEKEE (reference sequence). The CDR3 DNA follows: TGTGCCAGCAGCTTGGACAGAGGCGACTATGGCTACACCTTC. It specifies CASSLDRGDYGYTF.

This rearrangement joins TRBV6-1 to TRBJ1-1; no clear D gene. V lost 7 bases and J lost 7, with 10 bases in between. From germline, CDR1 is MNHNS and CDR2 SASEGT. The CDR3 has 11 amino acids. The CDR3 is CASNVGIEAFF. CDR3 nucleotides: TGTGCCAGCAATGTTGGGATTGAAGCTTTCTTT.

J is TRBJ1-3 and V is TRBV30; 8 nucleotides agree with TRBD1. Germline V CDR1 and CDR2: GTSNPN, SVGIG (reference sequence). With 5 bases clipped from V and 11 bases from J, the junction kept 8 bases outside the gene matches. The CDR3 contains 12 residues. CDR3 coding DNA: TGTGCCTGGGACCGGACAGGGACATCCATATATTTT. It yields the protein CAWDRTGTSIYF.

The chain is built from TRBV18 and TRBJ1-3; 7 bases match TRBD1. Germline loops: CDR1 KGHSH, CDR2 LQKENI. V was pared by 5 bases and J by 0 bases, with 4 bases of the junction left unmatched. This CDR3 contains 15 residues. Here the CDR3 reads CASSLQGPSGNTIYF. The CDR3, as DNA: TGTGCCAGCTCATTACAGGGGCCCTCTGGAAACACCATATATTTT.

This chain links TRBV28 with TRBJ1-6, with D possibly matching TRBD1 (5 bases). V lost 5 bases, J lost 10 bases, and 18 bases lay in between. The length of the CDR3 is 15 residues. Germline V gene data show CDR1 as MDHEN and CDR2 as SYDVKM. This chain's CDR3 is CASSPEGRGGSPLHF. Written as DNA, the CDR3 is TGTGCCAGCAGTCCCGAGGGACGGGGGGGATCACCCCTCCACTTT.

This clone qualifies as medium-sized. The chain carries TRBV27 and TRBJ2-7, with TRBD2 as a possible D gene (6 bases). Germline V CDR1 and CDR2: MNHEY, SMNVEV (reference sequence). V was pared by 3 bases and J by 4 bases, with 13 bases between. The CDR3 spans 14 residues. The CDR3 region is CASSLGPAGYEQYV. The DNA for the CDR3 is TGTGCCAGCAGTTTGGGCCCGGCGGGGTACGAGCAGTACGTC.

This chain connects TRBV5-1 to TRBJ1-2, with a weak D call TRBD1 (5 bases). The CDR3 has 12 residues. V lost 3 bases, J lost 8 bases, and 11 bases lay in between. The germline V gene encodes CDR1 SGHRS and CDR2 YFSETQ. CDR3 in DNA: TGCGCCAGCAGCTGGGACGCCGGGGGCTACACCTTC. It encodes CASSWDAGGYTF.

V gene TRBV6-5 combines with J gene TRBJ2-1, with a tentative D call TRBD2 (6 bases). The CDR3 runs 12 residues. V shed 9 bases and J shed 5 bases, with 11 bases lying between them. Germline-derived CDR1 and CDR2 are MNHEY and SVGAGI. CDR3 region: CASSGLHNEQFF. The CDR3 DNA is TGTGCCAGTAGCGGACTGCACAATGAGCAGTTCTTC.

This clone was detected only a few times. J is TRBJ2-2 and V is TRBV6-4; D gene ambiguous. The CDR3 has 13 amino acids. Germline CDR1 MRHNA, CDR2 SNTAGT. V lost 3 bases and J lost 0, with 2 bases in between. For the CDR3, the DNA is TGTGCCAGCAGTGATACGAACACCGGGGAGCTGTTTTTT. Its translation is CASSDTNTGELFF.

CDR3 nucleotides: TGTGCCAGCAGCTTAATCCAGATCCAAGAGACCCAGTACTTC. Translated: CASSLIQIQETQYF. The gene calls are TRBV7-8 and TRBJ2-5; D ambiguous. V lost 2 bases, J lost 1 base, and 8 bases lay in between. This CDR3 has 14 residues. The germline V gene encodes CDR1 SGHVS and CDR2 FQNEAQ.

The V and J genes are TRBV7-2 and TRBJ2-1; tentative D call: TRBD2 (7 bases). The germline V gene encodes CDR1 SGHTA and CDR2 FQGNSA. This CDR3 comprises 13 residues. The germline V and J ends were trimmed by 8 bases and 7 bases, with 15 bases remaining between them. CDR3 amino acids: CASRRGGSNEQFF. The CDR3 coding sequence is TGTGCCAGCCGTAGGGGGGGGTCAAATGAGCAGTTCTTC.

The chain employs TRBV9 and TRBJ1-2; the D gene is possibly TRBD1 (6 bases). V lost 0 bases to trimming and J lost 4 bases, with 13 bases between them. Looked up from germline, CDR1 is SGDLS and CDR2 is YYNGEE. This CDR3 has 15 residues. This chain's CDR3 is CASSVDQQGTYGYTF. The CDR3 nucleotides are TGTGCCAGCAGCGTAGACCAACAGGGTACCTATGGCTACACCTTC. The entire variable domain, with the rest obtained from reference TRBV9 and TRBJ1-2, is as follows: DSGVTQTPKHLITATGQRVTLRCSPRSGDLSVYWYQQSLDQGLQFLIQYYNGEERAKGNILERFSAQQFPDLHSELNLSSLELGDSALYFCASSVDQQGTYGYTFGSGTRLTVV.

The chain links TRBV9 to TRBJ2-1, with 8 bases matching TRBD2. The germline gives CDR1 SGDLS, CDR2 YYNGEE. The CDR3 totals 16 residues. The V gene end was trimmed by 0 bases and the J gene end by 2 bases; junction bases not matched to a gene: 4. CDR3 coding DNA: TGTGCCAGCAGCGTAGTGAGCGGGAGAACCTACAATGAGCAGTTCTTC. It codes for CASSVVSGRTYNEQFF.

For the CDR3, the DNA is TGTGCCAGCAGTTATCAGGTATTCGCCGGGGCCAACGTCCTGACTTTC. Translating it yields CASSYQVFAGANVLTF. This sequence joins TRBV19 and TRBJ2-6; unclear D gene. The length of the CDR3 is 16 residues. Germline CDR1 reads LNHDA; CDR2 reads SQIVND (reference sequence). The V and J ends lost 9 bases and 4 bases respectively, with 19 bases between them.

This sequence joins TRBV27 and TRBJ1-2; no clear D gene. The germline CDR1 and CDR2 sequences are MNHEY and SMNVEV (reference sequence). V was clipped by 5 bases and J by 1 base, with 11 bases between them. The CDR3 totals 14 residues. The CDR3: CASSAGRINYGYTF. The CDR3 coding sequence is TGTGCCAGCAGTGCCGGACGGATTAACTATGGCTACACCTTC.

The chain joins TRBV4-3 to TRBJ2-7; D is uncertain. V dropped 3 bases and J dropped 4 bases, with 13 bases sitting between them. This CDR3 has 14 amino acids. Germline CDR1 is LGHNA and CDR2 is YSLEER. Here the CDR3 DNA reads TGCGCCAGCAGCCACCAGACAACGTCATACGAGCAGTACTTC. Protein sequence: CASSHQTTSYEQYF.

This chain connects TRBV7-3 to TRBJ2-3; weak D call: TRBD1 (5 bases). This CDR3 has 15 amino acids. V lost 0 bases to trimming and J lost 3 bases, with 10 bases between them. Looked up from germline, CDR1 is SGHTA and CDR2 is FQGTGA. CDR3 bases: TGTGCCAGCAGCTTAACGCCAGGGAAGACAGATACGCAGTATTTT. Translation: CASSLTPGKTDTQYF.

The chain is built from TRBV12-5 and TRBJ2-1; 8 positions match TRBD2. This CDR3 is 14 amino acids long. From germline, CDR1 is LGHNT and CDR2 FRNRAP. With 6 bases clipped from V and 8 bases from J, the junction kept 9 bases outside the gene matches. CDR3 amino acids: CASGLGLAEDEQFF. In nucleotides, the CDR3 is TGTGCTAGTGGCCTCGGACTAGCCGAGGATGAGCAGTTCTTC.

The V call is TRBV5-6, the J call TRBJ2-7; D gene ambiguous. Trimming left V 4 bases short and J 5 bases short, with 10 bases between. Germline-derived CDR1 and CDR2 are SGHDT and YYEEEE. This CDR3 contains 12 residues. CDR3 DNA: TGTGCCAGCAGCCTAATCGGCCACGAGCAGTACTTC. This encodes CASSLIGHEQYF. The full variable domain, rest sourced from reference TRBV5-6 and TRBJ2-7, is DAGVTQSPTHLIKTRGQQVTLRCSPKSGHDTVSWYQQALGQGPQFIFQYYEEEERQRGNFPDRFSGHQFPNYSSELNVNALLLGDSALYLCASSLIGHEQYFGPGTRLTVT.

V is TRBV10-3 and J is TRBJ2-1, with D unclear. The CDR3 runs to 9 residues. In germline, CDR1 is ENHRY, CDR2 SYGVKD. Trimming stripped 10 bases from V and 4 bases from J, with 2 bases between. The CDR3 sequence is CARYNEQFF. The CDR3 DNA is TGTGCCAGATACAATGAGCAGTTCTTC.

This clone appeared once. The genes are TRBV5-1 and TRBJ2-4, with D tentatively TRBD2 (6 bases). This CDR3 has 16 amino acids. Per germline, CDR1 SGHRS and CDR2 YFSETQ. The germline V and J ends were trimmed by 7 bases and 0 bases, with 17 bases remaining between them. The CDR3 sequence is CASGEGGDLAKNIQYF. The CDR3 DNA follows: TGCGCCAGCGGCGAGGGAGGAGACCTAGCCAAAAACATTCAGTACTTC.